This T cell receptor (beta chain) was sequenced for a study of blood T cell repertoires in COVID-19. The CDR3 runs to 15 residues. In germline, CDR1 is LGHDT, CDR2 YNNKEL (reference sequence). V lost 3 bases and J 0 bases, leaving 6 bases between the germline ends. Only in-frame clones appear in the TCRdb table, and some are missing; sequencing was by immunoSEQ multiplex PCR. The data show around 230,000 clones, about 87% seen once. The sequence came from a woman aged 30 to 39 who had recovered from COVID-19. The chain recombines TRBV3-1 (or the pseudogene TRBV3-2) with TRBJ2-6; unclear D gene. The specimen sequenced was PBMCs or T cells enriched from blood (not recorded which). The CDR3 DNA reads TGTGCCAGCAGCCATGACAACTCTGGGGCCAACGTCCTGACTTTC. Translated: CASSHDNSGANVLTF.